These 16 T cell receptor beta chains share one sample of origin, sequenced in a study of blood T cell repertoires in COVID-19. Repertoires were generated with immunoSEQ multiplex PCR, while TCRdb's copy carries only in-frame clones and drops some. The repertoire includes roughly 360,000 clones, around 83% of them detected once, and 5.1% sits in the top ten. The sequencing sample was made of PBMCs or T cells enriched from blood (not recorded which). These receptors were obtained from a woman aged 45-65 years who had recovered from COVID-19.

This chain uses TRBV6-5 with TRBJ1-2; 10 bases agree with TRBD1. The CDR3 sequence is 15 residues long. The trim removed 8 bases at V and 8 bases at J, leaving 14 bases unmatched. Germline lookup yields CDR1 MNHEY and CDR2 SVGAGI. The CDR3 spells CASSPWDRGRLGYTF. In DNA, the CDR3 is TGTGCCAGCTCTCCCTGGGACAGGGGTAGGTTGGGCTACACCTTC.

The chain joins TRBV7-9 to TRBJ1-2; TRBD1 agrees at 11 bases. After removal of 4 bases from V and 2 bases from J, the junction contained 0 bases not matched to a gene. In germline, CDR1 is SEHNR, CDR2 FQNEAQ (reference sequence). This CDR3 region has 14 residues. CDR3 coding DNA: TGTGCCAGCAGCTGGACAGGGGGCAACTATGGCTACACCTTC. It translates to CASSWTGGNYGYTF. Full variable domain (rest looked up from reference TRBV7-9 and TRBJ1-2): DTGVSQNPRHKITKRGQNVTFRCDPISEHNRLYWYRQTLGQGPEFLTYFQNEAQLEKSRLLSDRFSAERPKGSFSTLEIQRTEQGDSAMYLCASSWTGGNYGYTFGSGTRLTVV.

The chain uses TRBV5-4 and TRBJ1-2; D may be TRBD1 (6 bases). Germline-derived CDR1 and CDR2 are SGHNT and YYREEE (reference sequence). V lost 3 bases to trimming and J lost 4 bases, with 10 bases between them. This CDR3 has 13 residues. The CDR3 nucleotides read TGTGCCAGCAGCTCTACAGGGATCTATGGCTACACCTTC. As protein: CASSSTGIYGYTF.

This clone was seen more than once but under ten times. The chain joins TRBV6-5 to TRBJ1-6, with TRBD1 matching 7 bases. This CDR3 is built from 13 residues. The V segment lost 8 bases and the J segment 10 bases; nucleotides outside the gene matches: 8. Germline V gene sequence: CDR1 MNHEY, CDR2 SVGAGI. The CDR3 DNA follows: TGTGCCAGCCGCCGGGACAGAGGATCACCCCTCCACTTT. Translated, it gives CASRRDRGSPLHF.

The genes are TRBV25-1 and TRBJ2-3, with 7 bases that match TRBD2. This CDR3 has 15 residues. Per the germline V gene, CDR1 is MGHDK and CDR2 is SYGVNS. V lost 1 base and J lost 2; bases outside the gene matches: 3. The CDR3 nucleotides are TGTGCCAGCAGTGAATCAGCGGGGTTCACAGATACGCAGTATTTT. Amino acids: CASSESAGFTDTQYF.

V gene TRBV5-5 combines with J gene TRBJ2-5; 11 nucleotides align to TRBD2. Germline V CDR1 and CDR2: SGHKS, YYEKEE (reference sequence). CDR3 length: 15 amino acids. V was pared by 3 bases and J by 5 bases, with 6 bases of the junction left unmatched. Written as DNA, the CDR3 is TGTGCCAGCAGCTGGATAGCGGGGGGGCGGGAGACCCAGTACTTC. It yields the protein CASSWIAGGRETQYF.

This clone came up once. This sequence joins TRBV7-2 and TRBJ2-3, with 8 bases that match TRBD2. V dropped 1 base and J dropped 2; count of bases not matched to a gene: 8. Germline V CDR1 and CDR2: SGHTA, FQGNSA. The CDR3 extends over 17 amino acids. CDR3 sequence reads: CASSLVPGGVSTDTQYF. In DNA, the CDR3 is TGTGCCAGCAGCTTAGTTCCGGGGGGGGTCTCCACAGATACGCAGTATTTT.

The CDR3 coding sequence is TGTGCCAGCAGCGTAGTTTCTGGGGGCAGAGATACGCAGTATTTT. It codes for CASSVVSGGRDTQYF. The chain couples TRBV9 to TRBJ2-3; possibly TRBD1 for D (6 bases). V was pared by 0 bases and J by 5 bases, with 13 bases between. The CDR3 is 15 residues long. CDR1 SGDLS and CDR2 YYNGEE come from the germline V gene.

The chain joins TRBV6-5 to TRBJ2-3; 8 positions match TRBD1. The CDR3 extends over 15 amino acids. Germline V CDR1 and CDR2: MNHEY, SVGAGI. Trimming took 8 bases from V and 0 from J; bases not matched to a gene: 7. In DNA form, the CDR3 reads TGTGCCAGCGGCGGGACAGGATCTAGCACAGATACGCAGTATTTT. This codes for CASGGTGSSTDTQYF.

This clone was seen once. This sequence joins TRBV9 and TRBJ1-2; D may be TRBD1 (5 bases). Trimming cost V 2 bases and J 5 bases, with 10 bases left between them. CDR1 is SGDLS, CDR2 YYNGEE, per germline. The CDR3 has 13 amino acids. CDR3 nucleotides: TGTGCCAGCAGCGTTGATGCAGGGTATGGCTACACCTTC. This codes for CASSVDAGYGYTF. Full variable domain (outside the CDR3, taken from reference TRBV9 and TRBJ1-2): DSGVTQTPKHLITATGQRVTLRCSPRSGDLSVYWYQQSLDQGLQFLIQYYNGEERAKGNILERFSAQQFPDLHSELNLSSLELGDSALYFCASSVDAGYGYTFGSGTRLTVV.

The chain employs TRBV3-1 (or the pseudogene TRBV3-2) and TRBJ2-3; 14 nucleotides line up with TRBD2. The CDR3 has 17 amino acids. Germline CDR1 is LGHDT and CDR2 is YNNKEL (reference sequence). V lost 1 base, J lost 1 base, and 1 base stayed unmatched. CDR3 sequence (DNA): TGTGCCAGCAGCCAAGGGGGACTAGCGGGGGGCACAGATACGCAGTATTTT. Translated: CASSQGGLAGGTDTQYF.

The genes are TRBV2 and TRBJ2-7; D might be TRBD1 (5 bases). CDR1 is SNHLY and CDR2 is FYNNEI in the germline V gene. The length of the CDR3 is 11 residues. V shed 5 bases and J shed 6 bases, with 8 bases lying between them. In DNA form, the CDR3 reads TGTGCCAGCAGTAGGGGCGGCGAGCAGTACTTC. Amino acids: CASSRGGEQYF.

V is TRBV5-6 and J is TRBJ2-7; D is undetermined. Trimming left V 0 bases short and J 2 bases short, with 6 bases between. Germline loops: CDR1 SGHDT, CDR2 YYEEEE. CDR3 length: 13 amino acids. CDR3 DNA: TGTGCCAGCAGCTTGGATGCAGCCTACGAGCAGTACTTC. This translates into CASSLDAAYEQYF.

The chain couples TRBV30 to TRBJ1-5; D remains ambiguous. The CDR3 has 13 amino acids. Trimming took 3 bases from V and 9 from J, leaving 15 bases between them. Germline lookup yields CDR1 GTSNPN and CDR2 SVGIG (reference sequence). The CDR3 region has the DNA TGTGCCTGGAGCCCGACGGAGTTGGGGCCCCAGCATTTT. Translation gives CAWSPTELGPQHF.

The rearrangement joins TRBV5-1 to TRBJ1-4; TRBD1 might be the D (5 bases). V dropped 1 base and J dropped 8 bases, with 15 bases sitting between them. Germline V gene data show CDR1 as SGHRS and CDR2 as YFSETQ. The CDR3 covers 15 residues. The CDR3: CASSLTFKGSEKLFF. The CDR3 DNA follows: TGCGCCAGCAGCTTGACGTTTAAGGGGTCGGAAAAACTGTTTTTT.

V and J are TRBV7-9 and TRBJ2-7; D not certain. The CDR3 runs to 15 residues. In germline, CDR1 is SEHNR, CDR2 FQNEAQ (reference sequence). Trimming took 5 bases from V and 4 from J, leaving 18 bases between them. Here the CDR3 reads CASSPRIAEVYEQYF. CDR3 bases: TGTGCCAGCAGCCCGAGGATAGCCGAAGTATACGAGCAGTACTTC.